These 18 T cell receptor beta chains were all obtained from the same sample, sequenced in a study of cytomegalovirus exposure and HLA in healthy donors. Primers included in the PCR were 60 Vbeta and 13 Jbeta primers. This table comes from immunoSEQ multiplex PCR, and its TCRdb copy is limited to in-frame clones, with some not included. Of 90,000 to 150,000 clones listed, roughly four fifths were seen once; the top ten hold about 16%. The sequencing sample was made of PBMCs. The source of these receptors is a man aged 50 or older in good health and CMV-seropositive.

This clone was observed a single time. J is TRBJ2-3 and V is TRBV4-1, with a weak D call TRBD2 (5 bases). Germline V gene data show CDR1 as MGHRA and CDR2 as YSYEKL. The CDR3 is 17 amino acids. Trimming pared 1 base from V and 1 base from J, leaving 15 bases between. CDR3 residues: CASSQVGQEVGTDTQYF. CDR3 DNA sequence: TGCGCCAGCAGCCAAGTAGGCCAGGAGGTAGGCACAGATACGCAGTATTTT.

The count of this clone is one. The chain carries TRBV27 and TRBJ2-7; TRBD1 might be the D (5 bases). Germline V lookup: CDR1 MNHEY, CDR2 SMNVEV (reference sequence). Trimming removed 6 bases at V and 0 bases at J, with 12 bases between. The CDR3 spans 14 residues. Written as DNA, the CDR3 is TGTGCCAGCAGCCTGATGACAGCCTCCTACGAGCAGTACTTC. Translating it yields CASSLMTASYEQYF.

The chain has TRBV5-1 and TRBJ1-2; the D is unclear. The CDR3 spans 13 residues. In germline, CDR1 is SGHRS, CDR2 YFSETQ. This chain's CDR3 is CASYSAPGYGYTF. The CDR3 DNA is TGCGCGTCTTACTCCGCTCCGGGGTATGGCTACACCTTC.

The chain recombines TRBV7-6 with TRBJ1-1, with D possibly TRBD1 on 6 matching bases. The germline CDR1 and CDR2 sequences are SGHVS and FNYEAQ. This CDR3 is built from 14 residues. The V and J ends lost 6 bases and 4 bases respectively, with 15 bases between them. The CDR3 nucleotides read TGTGCCAGCAGACCCACAGGGTTAGGCACTGAAGCTTTCTTT. Residues: CASRPTGLGTEAFF.

This clone was counted a single time. The genes are TRBV6-5 and TRBJ2-7; the match to TRBD1 covers 11 bases. J gave up 5 bases and V 0 bases, and 3 bases lay outside the gene matches. CDR1 and CDR2 (germline): MNHEY, SVGAGI. The CDR3 has 15 residues. The CDR3 DNA reads as TGTGCCAGCAGTTACTCCCGGACAGGGGGCGACGAGCAGTACTTC. This sequence encodes CASSYSRTGGDEQYF.

The chain joins TRBV19 to TRBJ1-5, with TRBD1 as a possible D gene (5 bases). Per germline, CDR1 LNHDA and CDR2 SQIVND (reference sequence). V gave up 5 bases and J gave up 7 bases, with 12 bases separating them. This CDR3 comprises 13 residues. The CDR3 spells CASSGQGGQPQHF. The CDR3 nucleotides are TGTGCCAGTAGTGGGCAGGGAGGGCAGCCCCAGCATTTT. Combining the CDR3 with reference TRBV19 and TRBJ1-5 gives the whole variable domain DGGITQSPKYLFRKEGQNVTLSCEQNLNHDAMYWYRQDPGQGLRLIYYSQIVNDFQKGDIAEGYSVSREKKESFPLTVTSAQKNPTAFYLCASSGQGGQPQHFGDGTRLSIL.

This chain links TRBV28 with TRBJ2-1; TRBD2 matches 15 bases. Per germline, CDR1 MDHEN and CDR2 SYDVKM. The junction had 25 bases not matched to a gene; V was cut back by 9 bases and J by 7 bases. The CDR3 extends over 21 amino acids. CDR3 nucleotide sequence: TGTGCCAGTTTCTCCCACGGGGGGGGACTAGCGGGAGGCCCCTCGGAGAATGAGCAGTTCTTC. This codes for CASFSHGGGLAGGPSENEQFF.

This clone was counted between two and nine times. This chain joins TRBV5-4 and TRBJ2-7; 10 bases map to TRBD1. Germline trimming cut 3 bases from V and 6 bases from J; bases unmatched to any gene: 6. Germline V gives CDR1 SGHNT, CDR2 YYREEE (reference sequence). The CDR3 has 14 amino acids. The CDR3 nucleotides are TGTGCCAGCAGCTCCGGGGACAGGGGAGTCGAGCAGTACTTC. Its translation: CASSSGDRGVEQYF.

This chain joins TRBV18 and TRBJ1-6; D perhaps matches TRBD1 (6 bases). Germline loops: CDR1 KGHSH, CDR2 LQKENI. Trimming stripped 1 base from V and 11 bases from J, with 12 bases between. This CDR3 is 14 amino acids long. For the CDR3, the DNA is TGTGCCAGCTCACCACAGGGGGAGAGGACACCCCTCCACTTT. Translating it yields CASSPQGERTPLHF.

This chain links TRBV7-9 with TRBJ1-2; 9 bases match TRBD1. The V and J ends lost 1 base and 8 bases, in that order; junction bases with no gene match: 8. The CDR3 is made up of 15 amino acids. Germline V lookup: CDR1 SEHNR, CDR2 FQNEAQ (reference sequence). The chain's CDR3 is CASSLGDRVLSGYTF. DNA of the CDR3: TGTGCCAGCAGCTTAGGGGACAGGGTACTATCCGGCTACACCTTC.

The chain combines TRBV10-3 with TRBJ2-7; TRBD1 matches 8 bases. The CDR3 is 13 residues long. Germline V lookup: CDR1 ENHRY, CDR2 SYGVKD. V gave up 6 bases and J gave up 5 bases; unmatched junction bases: 6. Here the CDR3 reads CAISGQGSHEQYF. The CDR3, as DNA: TGTGCCATCAGCGGACAGGGTTCCCACGAGCAGTACTTC.

This chain links TRBV5-1 with TRBJ2-5, with D unclear. Deletions cut 0 bases from V and 2 bases from J, with 8 bases between. The CDR3 extends over 14 amino acids. Germline V gene sequence: CDR1 SGHRS, CDR2 YFSETQ. CDR3 amino acids: CASSLGQTQETQYF. Here the CDR3 DNA reads TGCGCCAGCAGCTTGGGGCAGACTCAAGAGACCCAGTACTTC.

The V and J genes are TRBV5-1 and TRBJ1-1, with D perhaps TRBD1 (6 bases). Looked up from germline, CDR1 is SGHRS and CDR2 is YFSETQ. V lost 3 bases, J lost 1 base, and 16 bases lay in between. The CDR3 totals 16 residues. The CDR3 DNA sequence: TGCGCCAGCAGCTCCCCTGGGGGGGCACCGAACACTGAAGCTTTCTTT. This gives the protein CASSSPGGAPNTEAFF.

This chain joins TRBV11-3 and TRBJ2-7, with 7 positions matching TRBD1. V gave up 5 bases and J gave up 0 bases; unmatched junction bases: 7. The CDR3 has 15 residues. CDR1 is SGHNT, CDR2 YENEEA, per germline. The CDR3: CASSAGTARSYEQYF. Written as DNA, the CDR3 is TGTGCCAGCAGCGCCGGGACAGCCCGCTCCTACGAGCAGTACTTC.

This clone was counted a single time. In nucleotides, the CDR3 is TGTGCCAGCACCCCTGGGGGGGGGAGCACAGATACGCAGTATTTT. Its protein is CASTPGGGSTDTQYF. The V call is TRBV7-9, the J call TRBJ2-3; TRBD2 aligns across 7 bases. This CDR3 region has 15 residues. Germline V lookup: CDR1 SEHNR, CDR2 FQNEAQ (reference sequence). With V trimmed by 7 bases and J by 0 bases, 7 bases remained unmatched. Full variable domain (outside the CDR3, taken from reference TRBV7-9 and TRBJ2-3): DTGVSQNPRHKITKRGQNVTFRCDPISEHNRLYWYRQTLGQGPEFLTYFQNEAQLEKSRLLSDRFSAERPKGSFSTLEIQRTEQGDSAMYLCASTPGGGSTDTQYFGPGTRLTVL.

For this clone: The sample holds other DNA sequences that translate to the same CDR3. The chain combines TRBV6-1 with TRBJ2-3, with a weak D call TRBD2 (6 bases). The CDR3 totals 15 residues. Germline V gives CDR1 MNHNS, CDR2 SASEGT. V was cut by 2 bases and J by 0 bases, with 9 bases left in between. The DNA of the CDR3 is TGTGCCAGCAGTGAACTGCGGGGAAGCACAGATACGCAGTATTTT. This encodes CASSELRGSTDTQYF.

The chain links TRBV29-1 to TRBJ2-1, with TRBD2 as a possible D gene (6 bases). V dropped 5 bases and J dropped 6 bases, with 11 bases sitting between them. CDR1 and CDR2 from the germline V gene are SQVTM and ANQGSEA. The length of the CDR3 is 12 residues. DNA of the CDR3: TGCAGCGTTTTAGCGGAGAGCAATGAGCAGTTCTTC. Amino acid sequence: CSVLAESNEQFF.

J is TRBJ1-3 and V is TRBV18; D is possibly TRBD1 (6 bases). With 3 bases removed from V and 2 bases from J, the gap between germline ends came to 11 bases. The V gene's germline CDR1 is KGHSH and CDR2 LQKENI. CDR3 length: 15 residues. The CDR3 sequence is CASSPTGGPGNTIYF. In nucleotides, the CDR3 is TGTGCCAGCTCACCGACGGGGGGCCCTGGAAACACCATATATTTT. Full variable domain (missing parts from reference TRBV18 and TRBJ1-3): NAGVMQNPRHLVRRRGQEARLRCSPMKGHSHVYWYRQLPEEGLKFMVYLQKENIIDESGMPKERFSAEFPKEGPSILRIQQVVRGDSAAYFCASSPTGGPGNTIYFGEGSWLTVV.